A selection of T cell receptor beta chains follows, all from one sample in a study of T cell responses to AZD1222 COVID-19 vaccine. The assay was immunoSEQ multiplex PCR, and TCRdb's table has in-frame clones only and misses some. The sample yields 160,000 or so clones, about nine tenths seen once. The sequencing here drew on peripheral blood, taken 28 days after the second dose of the MenACWY control vaccine. These receptor sequences come from an adult who received the MenACWY meningococcal vaccine as a control. The CDR3 runs from the conserved cysteine through the conserved F or W. The D gene is left open where the match is weak. Rows give clone size only sometimes, using once, few, many, or a class for an expanded clone.

V gene: TRBV6-5; clone size: -; D gene: -; J gene: TRBJ2-7; CDR3 protein: CASTLRGAYEQYF; CDR3 DNA: TGTGCCAGCACCCTCAGAGGGGCCTACGAGCAGTACTTC
V gene: TRBV30; clone size: few; D gene: -; J gene: TRBJ2-1; CDR3 protein: CAGTPGPENEQFF; CDR3 DNA: TGTGCCGGAACCCCGGGACCCGAAAATGAGCAGTTCTTC
V gene: TRBV6-1; clone size: -; D gene: -; J gene: TRBJ2-3; CDR3 protein: CASSAGGVRGTDTQYF; CDR3 DNA: TGTGCCAGCAGTGCCGGCGGGGTTCGAGGCACAGATACGCAGTATTTT
V gene: TRBV11-3; clone size: -; D gene: -; J gene: TRBJ2-7; CDR3 protein: CASSLSYGRAYEQYF; CDR3 DNA: TGTGCCAGCAGCTTAAGTTACGGGCGCGCCTACGAGCAGTACTTC
V gene: TRBV7-2; clone size: -; D gene: -; J gene: TRBJ1-4; CDR3 protein: CASSLNRGGTNEKLFF; CDR3 DNA: TGTGCCAGCAGCTTAAACCGAGGGGGGACTAATGAAAAACTGTTTTTT
V gene: TRBV2; clone size: -; D gene: -; J gene: TRBJ2-1; CDR3 protein: CATRAGSYNEQFF; CDR3 DNA: TGTGCCACCCGGGCAGGGAGCTACAATGAGCAGTTCTTC
V gene: TRBV6-2/TRBV6-3; clone size: -; D gene: -; J gene: TRBJ1-3; CDR3 protein: CASSYARGRNRLGDTIYF; CDR3 DNA: TGTGCCAGCAGTTACGCTCGTGGTCGGAACAGGCTGGGGGACACCATATATTTT
V gene: TRBV7-8; clone size: -; D gene: -; J gene: TRBJ2-1; CDR3 protein: CATHNLGDPYNEQFF; CDR3 DNA: TGTGCCACCCATAATCTTGGGGACCCTTACAATGAGCAGTTCTTC
V gene: TRBV6-5; clone size: -; D gene: -; J gene: TRBJ1-2; CDR3 protein: CASTRGMSNYGYTF; CDR3 DNA: TGTGCCAGCACCCGTGGCATGTCTAACTATGGCTACACCTTC
V gene: TRBV19; clone size: -; D gene: -; J gene: TRBJ1-5; CDR3 protein: CASSIASGSSNQPQHF; CDR3 DNA: TGTGCCAGTAGTATAGCGTCGGGCTCTAGCAATCAGCCCCAGCATTTT
V gene: TRBV28; clone size: -; D gene: -; J gene: TRBJ1-2; CDR3 protein: CASSLTVPGYTF; CDR3 DNA: TGTGCCAGCAGCCTGACAGTCCCTGGCTACACCTTC
V gene: TRBV5-1; clone size: -; D gene: -; J gene: TRBJ2-5; CDR3 protein: CASSYPGQETQYF; CDR3 DNA: TGCGCCAGCAGTTACCCGGGGCAAGAGACCCAGTACTTC
V gene: TRBV28; clone size: once; D gene: -; J gene: TRBJ2-1; CDR3 protein: CASRQAGPSYNEQFF; CDR3 DNA: TGTGCCAGCAGACAGGCGGGACCGTCGTACAATGAGCAGTTCTTC
V gene: TRBV7-3; clone size: -; D gene: TRBD1; J gene: TRBJ2-7; CDR3 protein: CASSSLDRGVYEQYF; CDR3 DNA: TGTGCCAGCAGCTCCTTGGACAGGGGGGTTTACGAGCAGTACTTC
V gene: TRBV5-1; clone size: -; D gene: -; J gene: TRBJ2-3; CDR3 protein: CASSLGADTQYF; CDR3 DNA: TGCGCCAGCAGCTTGGGGGCAGATACGCAGTATTTT
V gene: TRBV6-4; clone size: -; D gene: -; J gene: TRBJ1-2; CDR3 protein: CASSEFEGSNYGYTF; CDR3 DNA: TGTGCCAGCAGTGAATTCGAGGGTTCTAACTATGGCTACACCTTC
V gene: TRBV28; clone size: -; D gene: -; J gene: TRBJ1-4; CDR3 protein: CASSSTGRGEKLFF; CDR3 DNA: TGTGCCAGCAGTAGTACAGGGCGGGGTGAAAAACTGTTTTTT
V gene: TRBV6-2/TRBV6-3; clone size: once; D gene: TRBD1; J gene: TRBJ2-7; CDR3 protein: CASSQNYRGREQYF; CDR3 DNA: TGTGCCAGCAGTCAAAATTACAGGGGGCGCGAGCAGTACTTC
V gene: TRBV20-1; clone size: -; D gene: -; J gene: TRBJ1-1; CDR3 protein: CSASRKSEAFF; CDR3 DNA: TGCAGTGCTAGTAGGAAATCCGAAGCTTTCTTT
V gene: TRBV4-3; clone size: few; D gene: -; J gene: TRBJ2-1; CDR3 protein: CASSQDGLRGRNEQFF; CDR3 DNA: TGCGCCAGCAGCCAAGATGGGTTGAGGGGACGAAATGAGCAGTTCTTC
V gene: TRBV6-1; clone size: -; D gene: -; J gene: TRBJ1-2; CDR3 protein: CASSVPLTRGGESQGYGYTF; CDR3 DNA: TGTGCCAGCAGTGTCCCCCTCACCCGGGGGGGCGAGTCTCAGGGCTATGGCTACACCTTC
V gene: TRBV12-5; clone size: -; D gene: -; J gene: TRBJ2-2; CDR3 protein: CASGLTTAGVGELFF; CDR3 DNA: TGTGCTAGTGGCTTGACAACAGCGGGTGTAGGGGAGCTGTTTTTT
V gene: TRBV19; clone size: -; D gene: TRBD1; J gene: TRBJ1-5; CDR3 protein: CASCSGQVGDQPQHF; CDR3 DNA: TGTGCCAGTTGTTCCGGACAGGTTGGGGATCAGCCCCAGCATTTT
V gene: TRBV21-1; clone size: -; D gene: -; J gene: TRBJ2-7; CDR3 protein: CASSKSRLVDSTSYEQYF; CDR3 DNA: TGTGCCAGCAGCAAGAGTCGTTTAGTCGACAGTACCTCCTACGAGCAGTACTTC
V gene: TRBV9; clone size: -; D gene: -; J gene: TRBJ2-2; CDR3 protein: CASSVGGTGELFF; CDR3 DNA: TGTGCCAGCAGCGTAGGGGGCACCGGGGAGCTGTTTTTT
V gene: TRBV11-1; clone size: once; D gene: -; J gene: TRBJ1-1; CDR3 protein: CASSLVVGTEAFF; CDR3 DNA: TGTGCCAGCAGCTTAGTGGTAGGCACTGAAGCTTTCTTT
V gene: TRBV30; clone size: -; D gene: -; J gene: TRBJ1-2; CDR3 protein: CAWSATGYGYTF; CDR3 DNA: TGTGCCTGGAGTGCGACAGGTTATGGCTACACCTTC
V gene: TRBV12-3/TRBV12-4; clone size: -; D gene: -; J gene: TRBJ2-5; CDR3 protein: CASSLTREETQYF; CDR3 DNA: TGTGCCAGCAGTTTAACCAGGGAAGAGACCCAGTACTTC
V gene: TRBV9; clone size: -; D gene: -; J gene: TRBJ1-2; CDR3 protein: CASSDMIGYGYTF; CDR3 DNA: TGTGCCAGCAGCGACATGATAGGGTATGGCTACACCTTC
V gene: TRBV18; clone size: -; D gene: -; J gene: TRBJ1-4; CDR3 protein: CASSAGHEKLFF; CDR3 DNA: TGTGCCAGCTCAGCGGGGCACGAAAAACTGTTTTTT
V gene: TRBV7-9; clone size: -; D gene: TRBD1; J gene: TRBJ1-6; CDR3 protein: CASSPGQPGSPLHF; CDR3 DNA: TGTGCCAGCAGCCCGGGACAGCCTGGCTCACCCCTCCACTTT
V gene: TRBV10-2; clone size: -; D gene: -; J gene: TRBJ1-1; CDR3 protein: CASSSGASEAFF; CDR3 DNA: TGCGCCAGCAGTTCCGGGGCCAGTGAAGCTTTCTTT
V gene: TRBV2; clone size: -; D gene: -; J gene: TRBJ1-6; CDR3 protein: CASSEQLSSYNSPLHF; CDR3 DNA: TGTGCCAGCAGTGAACAGCTCAGCTCCTATAATTCACCCCTCCACTTT
V gene: TRBV10-3; clone size: -; D gene: TRBD1; J gene: TRBJ1-2; CDR3 protein: CAISESSQGAYYGYTF; CDR3 DNA: TGTGCCATCAGTGAGTCGTCGCAGGGGGCCTACTATGGCTACACCTTC
V gene: TRBV28; clone size: -; D gene: TRBD2; J gene: TRBJ2-3; CDR3 protein: CASRLAGVSTDTQYF; CDR3 DNA: TGTGCCAGCAGACTAGCGGGAGTGAGCACAGATACGCAGTATTTT
V gene: TRBV9; clone size: -; D gene: -; J gene: TRBJ1-2; CDR3 protein: CASSPRGSNYGYTF; CDR3 DNA: TGTGCCAGCAGCCCTCGCGGGAGTAACTATGGCTACACCTTC
V gene: TRBV28; clone size: -; D gene: -; J gene: TRBJ2-2; CDR3 protein: CASSFSSGVAGELFF; CDR3 DNA: TGTGCCAGCAGTTTTAGTAGCGGCGTCGCCGGGGAGCTGTTTTTT
V gene: TRBV3-1/TRBV3-2; clone size: -; D gene: -; J gene: TRBJ2-5; CDR3 protein: CASSLSVQETQYF; CDR3 DNA: TGTGCCAGCAGCCTTAGCGTCCAAGAGACCCAGTACTTC
V gene: TRBV19; clone size: -; D gene: -; J gene: TRBJ2-3; CDR3 protein: CASQQAAADTQYF; CDR3 DNA: TGTGCCAGTCAACAGGCCGCGGCAGATACGCAGTATTTT
V gene: TRBV28; clone size: -; D gene: TRBD1; J gene: TRBJ1-5; CDR3 protein: CASGPGQEVNQPQHF; CDR3 DNA: TGTGCCAGCGGGCCGGGACAGGAGGTCAATCAGCCCCAGCATTTT
V gene: TRBV6-2/TRBV6-3; clone size: few; D gene: -; J gene: TRBJ1-1; CDR3 protein: CASSYSTQAFF; CDR3 DNA: TGTGCCAGCAGTTACTCGACACAAGCTTTCTTT
V gene: TRBV7-2; clone size: few; D gene: TRBD1; J gene: TRBJ1-1; CDR3 protein: CASSWRQGGTEAFF; CDR3 DNA: TGTGCCAGCAGCTGGCGACAGGGTGGGACTGAAGCTTTCTTT